This TCR beta chain was profiled in a study of blood T cells in healthy people across ages. Regarding the study as a whole: What prevented conclusive comparison of naive and antigen-experienced cells was that PBMCs were unsorted.

This CDR3 spans 9 amino acids. Germline V gene lookup returns CDR1 MGHDK and CDR2 SYGVNS. Between the trimmed V and J ends, which lost 6 bases and 10 bases, there was a span of 7 bases. Turning to this clonotype: The antigen is undetermined.

A second PCR, run for about 7 to 11 cycles, used a sample-barcoded 5' primer plus a J-beta primer mix. TCRdb recomputed calls from the 5' RACE reads with MiXCR, one row per CDR3 protein. Among around 1,500,000 distinct CDR3 sequences listed, roughly 40% were seen once. This TCR came from a woman under 30 in good health. V and J are TRBV25-1 and TRBJ2-7, with D possibly TRBD1 on 5 matching bases. Sample: blood. The CDR3 bases are TGTGCCAGCAGGACAGCACAGTACTTC. This gives the protein CASRTAQYF.